The rows below give T cell receptor beta chains drawn from one sample of a study of cytomegalovirus exposure and HLA in healthy donors. Libraries were prepared by immunoSEQ multiplex PCR; TCRdb keeps only in-frame clonotypes and omits some of them. The repertoire holds 140,000 or so clones, with around 89% as singletons. The specimen was PBMCs. The receptors here all came from a woman under 40 in good health and CMV-seropositive. CDR3s include the opening cysteine and the closing phenylalanine or tryptophan. A D gene is named only where the DNA matches it firmly. Rows give clone size only sometimes, using once, few, many, or a class for an expanded clone.

V gene	clone size	D gene	J gene	CDR3 protein	CDR3 DNA
TRBV2	-	TRBD2	TRBJ2-1	CASSATSGINNEQFF	TGTGCCAGCAGCGCGACTAGCGGCATTAACAATGAGCAGTTCTTC
TRBV7-7	-	-	TRBJ2-5	CASSLGRVETQYF	TGTGCCAGCAGCCTGGGCAGGGTAGAGACCCAGTACTTC
TRBV6-5	few	TRBD2	TRBJ2-1	CASSWTSGGPDEQFF	TGTGCCAGCAGTTGGACTAGCGGGGGACCCGATGAGCAGTTCTTC
TRBV28	-	TRBD2	TRBJ2-7	CASSSGTSGSSAYEQYF	TGTGCCAGCAGTTCCGGGACTAGCGGGAGTTCGGCTTACGAGCAGTACTTC
TRBV4-2	-	-	TRBJ2-2	CASSQERGWYTGELFF	TGTGCCAGCAGCCAAGAGAGGGGGTGGTACACCGGGGAGCTGTTTTTT
TRBV6-5	-	TRBD1	TRBJ2-7	CASSYLSDRVEDEQYF	TGTGCCAGCAGTTACTTATCCGACAGGGTAGAGGACGAGCAGTACTTC
TRBV6-6	-	-	TRBJ2-7	CASSYDRREQYF	TGTGCCAGCAGTTACGACAGGCGCGAGCAGTACTTC
TRBV7-3	-	TRBD1	TRBJ1-2	CASSVGPGQGGGTF	TGTGCCAGCAGCGTTGGCCCGGGACAGGGAGGAGGAACCTTC
TRBV28	once	TRBD2	TRBJ2-5	CASSSMRLAGGQETQYF	TGTGCCAGCAGCTCCATGAGACTAGCGGGGGGCCAAGAGACCCAGTACTTC
TRBV28	-	TRBD1	TRBJ2-5	CASSLMRWDRRSETQYF	TGTGCCAGCAGTTTAATGCGCTGGGACAGGCGATCAGAGACCCAGTACTTC
TRBV28	-	-	TRBJ1-5	CASSLMTGRNQPQHF	TGTGCCAGCAGCTTGATGACAGGTCGCAATCAGCCCCAGCATTTT
TRBV6-5	once	-	TRBJ2-7	CASSGTRTAEF	TGTGCCAGCAGTGGCACGCGGACAGCCGAATTC
TRBV6-5	-	-	TRBJ1-2	CASSIDSLYGYTF	TGTGCCAGCAGCATCGACAGCCTCTATGGCTACACCTTC
TRBV2	-	TRBD2	TRBJ2-3	CATAIAGGLDTQYF	TGTGCCACCGCGATAGCGGGGGGGCTAGATACGCAGTATTTT
TRBV5-1	-	-	TRBJ2-7	CASSVDRRGYEQYF	TGCGCCAGCAGCGTGGACAGGAGGGGATACGAGCAGTACTTC
TRBV13	-	-	TRBJ2-1	CASSLGGLYLNEQFF	TGTGCCAGCAGCTTAGGCGGGTTGTACCTTAATGAGCAGTTCTTC
TRBV27	-	TRBD1	TRBJ2-5	CASSLIQGDLETQYF	TGTGCCAGCAGTTTAATCCAGGGGGATTTGGAGACCCAGTACTTC
TRBV5-1	many	TRBD1	TRBJ2-2	CASSQTGLGTGELFF	TGCGCCAGCAGCCAGACAGGGCTGGGCACCGGGGAGCTGTTTTTT
TRBV5-4	-	-	TRBJ1-1	CASSFPWQGSNTEAFF	TGTGCCAGCAGCTTTCCCTGGCAGGGCTCGAACACTGAAGCTTTCTTT
TRBV7-8	once	TRBD1	TRBJ1-1	CASSFNRGAEAFF	TGTGCCAGCAGTTTTAACAGGGGCGCCGAAGCTTTCTTT
TRBV28	-	-	TRBJ1-4	CASSLVTLGNEKLFF	TGTGCCAGCAGTTTAGTAACGCTAGGTAATGAAAAACTGTTTTTT
TRBV18	-	TRBD1	TRBJ2-1	CASSPGQGHYNEQFF	TGTGCCAGCTCACCCGGACAGGGCCACTACAATGAGCAGTTCTTC
TRBV28	-	-	TRBJ1-1	CASSPGFTEAFF	TGTGCCAGCAGTCCAGGGTTTACTGAAGCTTTCTTT
TRBV27	-	TRBD2	TRBJ2-1	CASNPVGGGAYNEQFF	TGTGCCAGCAACCCCGTAGGCGGGGGGGCCTACAATGAGCAGTTCTTC
TRBV29-1	once	-	TRBJ1-1	CSVDRGGEAFF	TGCAGCGTTGACCGAGGAGGAGAAGCTTTCTTT
TRBV13	-	-	TRBJ2-3	CASSFGRVRDTQYF	TGTGCCAGCAGCTTTGGTCGGGTTCGCGATACGCAGTATTTT
TRBV29-1	-	TRBD1	TRBJ2-7	CSVGDREFTMGGISYEQYF	TGCAGCGTTGGGGACAGGGAGTTTACAATGGGCGGGATCTCCTACGAGCAGTACTTC
TRBV5-1	-	TRBD2	TRBJ2-2	CASSFLAGSTGELFF	TGCGCCAGCAGCTTCCTAGCGGGATCGACCGGGGAGCTGTTTTTT
TRBV2	-	TRBD2	TRBJ2-7	CASAGTSGDAEQYF	TGTGCCAGCGCCGGGACTAGCGGGGATGCCGAGCAGTACTTC
TRBV2	-	TRBD1	TRBJ2-7	CASGATGKLTYEQYF	TGTGCCAGTGGGGCGACAGGGAAGTTGACCTACGAGCAGTACTTC
TRBV15	-	-	TRBJ2-7	CATSPGSFPDEQYF	TGTGCCACCAGCCCCGGGTCCTTCCCCGACGAGCAGTACTTC
TRBV4-1	-	TRBD1	TRBJ2-2	CASSQPTRGTGELFF	TGCGCCAGCAGCCAACCAACCAGGGGGACCGGGGAGCTGTTTTTT
TRBV27	-	TRBD2	TRBJ2-2	CASKGTISTGELFF	TGTGCCAGCAAAGGGACTATCAGCACCGGGGAGCTGTTTTTT
TRBV5-1	-	-	TRBJ1-1	CASSLVWQGYTEAFF	TGCGCCAGCAGCTTGGTTTGGCAGGGGTACACTGAAGCTTTCTTT
TRBV5-1	-	-	TRBJ2-3	CASSLAGDTQYF	TGCGCCAGCAGCTTGGCCGGAGATACGCAGTATTTT
TRBV29-1	-	-	TRBJ2-7	CSVVGGARYEQYF	TGCAGCGTTGTAGGGGGGGCTAGGTACGAGCAGTACTTC
TRBV27	-	TRBD1	TRBJ2-7	CASSLQTGGFYEQYF	TGTGCCAGCAGTCTCCAGACAGGGGGCTTCTACGAGCAGTACTTC
TRBV7-8	-	-	TRBJ2-7	CASSLGPGPEQYF	TGTGCCAGCAGCTTAGGACCTGGGCCCGAGCAGTACTTC
TRBV7-9	-	TRBD1	TRBJ1-3	CASTFGDRGHTIYF	TGTGCCAGCACATTTGGGGACAGGGGGCACACCATATATTTT
TRBV4-1	-	-	TRBJ1-1	CASSQDRTWGTEAFF	TGCGCCAGCAGCCAAGATCGGACTTGGGGCACTGAAGCTTTCTTT
TRBV12-5	-	TRBD2	TRBJ2-2	CASGLGEGSGELFF	TGTGCTAGTGGCTTGGGGGAGGGGTCCGGGGAGCTGTTTTTT
TRBV28	-	-	TRBJ1-2	CASSLLGAPYGYTF	TGTGCCAGCAGTTTACTTGGGGCACCCTATGGCTACACCTTC
TRBV28	-	-	TRBJ1-4	CASSLSEKLFF	TGTGCCAGCAGTTTGTCGGAAAAACTGTTTTTT
TRBV20-1	-	-	TRBJ2-7	CSVPAYEQYF	TGCAGTGTCCCCGCCTACGAGCAGTACTTC
TRBV5-1	-	-	TRBJ2-3	CASRGEGTNTQYF	TGCGCCAGCAGAGGGGAGGGGACAAATACGCAGTATTTT
TRBV2	-	-	TRBJ2-5	CASSETRLALQETQYF	TGTGCCAGCAGTGAAACACGGCTAGCTTTACAAGAGACCCAGTACTTC
TRBV10-2	-	-	TRBJ2-7	CASSDSRAGEQYF	TGCGCCAGCAGTGATTCCAGGGCGGGGGAGCAGTACTTC
TRBV14	once	TRBD2	TRBJ2-1	CASSQDGGVYYNEQFF	TGTGCCAGCAGCCAAGATGGGGGGGTTTACTACAATGAGCAGTTCTTC
TRBV2	-	TRBD2	TRBJ2-1	CASSELAGGNEQFF	TGTGCCAGCAGTGAGCTAGCGGGGGGCAATGAGCAGTTCTTC
TRBV10-1	few	-	TRBJ2-7	CASSGTGRIYEQYF	TGCGCCAGCAGTGGAACAGGGCGAATTTACGAGCAGTACTTC
TRBV28	-	-	TRBJ2-2	CASGVGTRNTGELFF	TGTGCCAGCGGGGTCGGGACACGCAACACCGGGGAGCTGTTTTTT
TRBV7-2	few	TRBD1	TRBJ2-7	CASRRTGGVASYEQYF	TGTGCCAGCAGGCGTACAGGGGGCGTCGCCTCCTACGAGCAGTACTTC
TRBV13	-	-	TRBJ1-5	CASSFHGFDQPQHF	TGTGCCAGCAGCTTCCATGGCTTCGATCAGCCCCAGCATTTT
TRBV7-9	-	TRBD1	TRBJ1-2	CASSLYPPGQGVGYGYTF	TGTGCCAGCAGCTTGTATCCCCCGGGACAGGGGGTGGGCTATGGCTACACCTTC
TRBV7-8	few	TRBD2	TRBJ2-7	CASSRLAGGQGQYF	TGTGCCAGCAGCCGACTAGCGGGAGGCCAGGGGCAGTACTTC
TRBV5-1	-	-	TRBJ2-7	CASSLRETYEQYF	TGCGCCAGCAGCTTGCGAGAGACCTACGAGCAGTACTTC
TRBV6-5	-	-	TRBJ1-1	CASSYVRGTEAFF	TGTGCCAGCAGTTACGTGCGAGGCACTGAAGCTTTCTTT
TRBV2	-	TRBD2	TRBJ2-1	CASNIIAGAQMFF	TGTGCCAGCAATATAATAGCGGGGGCCCAGATGTTCTTC
TRBV28	few	TRBD1	TRBJ1-5	CASRGGQVLQPQHF	TGTGCCAGCAGGGGGGGACAGGTATTACAGCCCCAGCATTTT
TRBV2	-	-	TRBJ1-3	CASSEGPGTIYF	TGTGCCAGCAGTGAGGGTCCAGGCACCATATATTTT